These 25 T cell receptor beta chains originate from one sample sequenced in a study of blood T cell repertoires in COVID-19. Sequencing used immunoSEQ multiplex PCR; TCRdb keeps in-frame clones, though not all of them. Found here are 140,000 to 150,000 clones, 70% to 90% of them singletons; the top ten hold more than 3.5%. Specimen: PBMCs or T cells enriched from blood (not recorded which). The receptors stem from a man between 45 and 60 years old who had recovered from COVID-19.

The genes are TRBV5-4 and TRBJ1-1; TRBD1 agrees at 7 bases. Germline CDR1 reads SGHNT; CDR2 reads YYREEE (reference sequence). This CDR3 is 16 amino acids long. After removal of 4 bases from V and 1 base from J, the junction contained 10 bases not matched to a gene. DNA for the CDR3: TGTGCCAGCAGCCCATCCCCGGGACAGCAGAACACTGAAGCTTTCTTT. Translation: CASSPSPGQQNTEAFF.

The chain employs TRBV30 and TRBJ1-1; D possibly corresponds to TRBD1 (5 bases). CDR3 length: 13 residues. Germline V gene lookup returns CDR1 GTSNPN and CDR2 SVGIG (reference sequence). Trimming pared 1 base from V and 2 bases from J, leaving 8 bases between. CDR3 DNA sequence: TGTGCCTGGAGTGGATGGGGCAACACTGAAGCTTTCTTT. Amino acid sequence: CAWSGWGNTEAFF.

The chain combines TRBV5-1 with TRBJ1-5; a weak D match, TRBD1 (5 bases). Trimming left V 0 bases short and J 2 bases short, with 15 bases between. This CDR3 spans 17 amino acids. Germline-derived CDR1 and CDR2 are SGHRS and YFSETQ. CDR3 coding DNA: TGCGCCAGCAGCTTGGGAGGAGGGGTCGAGGGCAATCAGCCCCAGCATTTT. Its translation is CASSLGGGVEGNQPQHF.

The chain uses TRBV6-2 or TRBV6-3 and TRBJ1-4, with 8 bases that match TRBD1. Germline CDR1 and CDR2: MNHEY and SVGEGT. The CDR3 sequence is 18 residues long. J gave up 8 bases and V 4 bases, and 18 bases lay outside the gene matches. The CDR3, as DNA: TGTGCCAGCAGTTCCATCCTCGGGAGGACAGGGAAAAGAGAAAAACTGTTTTTT. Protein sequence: CASSSILGRTGKREKLFF.

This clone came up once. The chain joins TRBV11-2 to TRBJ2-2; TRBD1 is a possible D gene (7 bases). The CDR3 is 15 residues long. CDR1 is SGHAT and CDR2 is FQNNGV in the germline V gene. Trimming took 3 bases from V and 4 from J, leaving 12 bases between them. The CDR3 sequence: CASSFRGAGTGELFF. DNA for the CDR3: TGTGCCAGCAGCTTCAGGGGGGCGGGCACCGGGGAGCTGTTTTTT.

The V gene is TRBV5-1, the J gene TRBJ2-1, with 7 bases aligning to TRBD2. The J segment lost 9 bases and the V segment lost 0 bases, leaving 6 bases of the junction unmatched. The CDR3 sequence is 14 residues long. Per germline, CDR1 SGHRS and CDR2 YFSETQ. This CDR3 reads CASSLAGGLTEQFF. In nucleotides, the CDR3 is TGCGCCAGCAGCTTGGCGGGGGGACTTACTGAGCAGTTCTTC. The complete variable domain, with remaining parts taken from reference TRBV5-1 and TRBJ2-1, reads KAGVTQTPRYLIKTRGQQVTLSCSPISGHRSVSWYQQTPGQGLQFLFEYFSETQRNKGNFPGRFSGRQFSNSRSEMNVSTLELGDSALYLCASSLAGGLTEQFFGPGTRLTVL.

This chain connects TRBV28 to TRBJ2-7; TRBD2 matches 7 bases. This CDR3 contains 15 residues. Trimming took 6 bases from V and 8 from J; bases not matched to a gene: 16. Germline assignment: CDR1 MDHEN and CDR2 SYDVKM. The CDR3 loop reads CASSTPGTTLWKQYF. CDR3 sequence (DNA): TGTGCCAGCAGCACTCCGGGGACTACCCTTTGGAAGCAGTACTTC. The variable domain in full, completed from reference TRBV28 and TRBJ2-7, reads DVKVTQSSRYLVKRTGEKVFLECVQDMDHENMFWYRQDPGLGLRLIYFSYDVKMKEKGDIPEGYSVSREKKERFSLILESASTNQTSMYLCASSTPGTTLWKQYFGPGTRLTVT.

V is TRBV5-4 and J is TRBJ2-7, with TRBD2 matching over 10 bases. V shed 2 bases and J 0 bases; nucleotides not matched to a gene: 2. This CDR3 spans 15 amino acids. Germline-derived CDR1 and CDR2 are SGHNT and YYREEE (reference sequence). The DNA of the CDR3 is TGTGCCAGCAGCTTCCGGACTAGCGGCTCCTACGAGCAGTACTTC. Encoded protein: CASSFRTSGSYEQYF. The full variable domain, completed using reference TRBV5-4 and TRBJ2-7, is ETGVTQSPTHLIKTRGQQVTLRCSSQSGHNTVSWYQQALGQGPQFIFQYYREEENGRGNFPPRFSGLQFPNYSSELNVNALELDDSALYLCASSFRTSGSYEQYFGPGTRLTVT.

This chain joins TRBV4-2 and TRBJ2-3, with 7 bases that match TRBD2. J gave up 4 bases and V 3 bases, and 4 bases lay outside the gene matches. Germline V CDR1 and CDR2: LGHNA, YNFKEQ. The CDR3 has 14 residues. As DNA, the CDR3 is TGTGCCAGCAGCCAGAGGACTAGAGCAGATACGCAGTATTTT. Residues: CASSQRTRADTQYF.

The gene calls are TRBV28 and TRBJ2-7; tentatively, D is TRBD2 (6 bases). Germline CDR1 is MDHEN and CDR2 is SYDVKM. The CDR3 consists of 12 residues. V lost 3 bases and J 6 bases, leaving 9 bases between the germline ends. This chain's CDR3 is CASSLRGGEQYV. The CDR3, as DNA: TGTGCCAGCAGTTTGAGGGGAGGCGAGCAGTACGTC.

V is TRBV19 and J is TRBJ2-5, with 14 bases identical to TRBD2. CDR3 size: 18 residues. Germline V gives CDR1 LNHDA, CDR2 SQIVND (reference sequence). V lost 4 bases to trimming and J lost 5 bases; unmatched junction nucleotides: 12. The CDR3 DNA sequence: TGTGCCAGTAGTAAGGGACTAGCGGGAGATCCGAACAGCGAGACCCAGTACTTC. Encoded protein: CASSKGLAGDPNSETQYF.

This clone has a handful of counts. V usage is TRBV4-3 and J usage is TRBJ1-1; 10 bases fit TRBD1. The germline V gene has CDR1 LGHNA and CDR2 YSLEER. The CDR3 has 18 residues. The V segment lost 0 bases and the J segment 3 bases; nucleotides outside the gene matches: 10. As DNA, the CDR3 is TGCGCCAGCAGCCAAGACCTAAGGGGACAGGGGTGGGACACTGAAGCTTTCTTT. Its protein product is CASSQDLRGQGWDTEAFF.

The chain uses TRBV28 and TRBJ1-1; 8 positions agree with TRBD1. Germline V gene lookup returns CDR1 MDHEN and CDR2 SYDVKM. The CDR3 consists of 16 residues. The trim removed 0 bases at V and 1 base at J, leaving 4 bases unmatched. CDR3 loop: CASSLWDRARNTEAFF. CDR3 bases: TGTGCCAGCAGTTTATGGGACAGGGCGAGGAACACTGAAGCTTTCTTT.

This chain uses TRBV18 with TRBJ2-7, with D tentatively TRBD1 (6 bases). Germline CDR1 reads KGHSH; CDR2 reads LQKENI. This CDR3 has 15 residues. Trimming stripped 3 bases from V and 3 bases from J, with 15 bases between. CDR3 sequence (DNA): TGTGCCAGCTCACCCAACGATCCGACAGGCTACGAGCAGTACTTC. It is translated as CASSPNDPTGYEQYF.

The CDR3 reads CASSQTGTSGSWEQFF. CDR3 sequence (DNA): TGTGCCAGCAGCCAGACTGGGACTAGCGGGAGTTGGGAGCAGTTCTTC. The chain links TRBV7-2 to TRBJ2-1; TRBD2 matches 14 bases. Trimming took 5 bases from V and 10 from J; bases not matched to a gene: 10. Germline V CDR1 and CDR2: SGHTA, FQGNSA. This CDR3 is 16 amino acids long.

CDR3 bases: TGTGCCAGCAGTTTATCCTCCACATCGGGGGAGCAGTTCTTC. Amino acid sequence: CASSLSSTSGEQFF. This chain connects TRBV28 to TRBJ2-1, with D tentatively TRBD2 (5 bases). Germline CDR1 is MDHEN and CDR2 is SYDVKM. Trimming took 1 base from V and 10 from J, leaving 14 bases between them. This CDR3 is built from 14 residues.

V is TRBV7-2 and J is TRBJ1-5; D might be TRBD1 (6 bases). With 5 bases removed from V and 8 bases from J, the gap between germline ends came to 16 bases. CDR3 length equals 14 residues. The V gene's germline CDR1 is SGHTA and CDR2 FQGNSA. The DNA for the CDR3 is TGTGCCAGCAGCCCCGGACAGCTCGGGGAGCCCCAGCATTTT. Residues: CASSPGQLGEPQHF.

The CDR3 reads CATRQGISNTGELFF. DNA of the CDR3: TGCGCCACCCGACAGGGAATTTCGAACACCGGGGAGCTGTTTTTT. The V and J genes are TRBV5-1 and TRBJ2-2, with 7 bases lining up with TRBD1. Germline CDR1 reads SGHRS; CDR2 reads YFSETQ. The CDR3 sequence is 15 residues long. J gave up 0 bases and V 9 bases, and 8 bases lay outside the gene matches.

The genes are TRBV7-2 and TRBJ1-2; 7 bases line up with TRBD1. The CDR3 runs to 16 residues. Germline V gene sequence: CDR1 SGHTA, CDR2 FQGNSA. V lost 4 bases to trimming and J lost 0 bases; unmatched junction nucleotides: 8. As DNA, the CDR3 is TGTGCCAGCAGCTCGCGGACAGGACTTCCTAACTATGGCTACACCTTC. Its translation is CASSSRTGLPNYGYTF.

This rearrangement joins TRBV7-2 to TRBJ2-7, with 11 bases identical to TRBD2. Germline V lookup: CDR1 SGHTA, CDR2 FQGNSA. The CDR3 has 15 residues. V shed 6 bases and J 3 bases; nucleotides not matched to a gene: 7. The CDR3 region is CASSLGLAEYYEQYF. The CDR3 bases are TGTGCCAGCAGTCTGGGACTAGCGGAGTACTACGAGCAGTACTTC.

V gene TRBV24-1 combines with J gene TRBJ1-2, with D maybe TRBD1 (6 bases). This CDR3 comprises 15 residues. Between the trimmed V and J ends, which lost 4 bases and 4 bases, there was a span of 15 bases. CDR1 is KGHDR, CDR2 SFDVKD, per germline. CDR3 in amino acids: CATSDPTTGSYGYTF. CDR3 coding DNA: TGTGCCACCAGTGACCCTACGACAGGCTCCTATGGCTACACCTTC.

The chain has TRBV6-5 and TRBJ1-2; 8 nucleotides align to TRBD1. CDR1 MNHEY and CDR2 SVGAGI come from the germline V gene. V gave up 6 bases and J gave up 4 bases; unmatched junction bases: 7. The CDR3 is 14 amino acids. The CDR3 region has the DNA TGTGCCAGCAGCAAAGGACAGGGAAGCTATGGCTACACCTTC. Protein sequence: CASSKGQGSYGYTF.

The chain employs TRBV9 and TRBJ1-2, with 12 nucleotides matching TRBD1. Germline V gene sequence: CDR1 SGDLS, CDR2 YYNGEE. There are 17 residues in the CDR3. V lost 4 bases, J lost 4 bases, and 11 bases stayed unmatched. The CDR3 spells CASSLLEGTGGVYGYTF. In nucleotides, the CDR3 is TGTGCCAGCAGCTTACTCGAAGGGACAGGGGGCGTCTATGGCTACACCTTC.

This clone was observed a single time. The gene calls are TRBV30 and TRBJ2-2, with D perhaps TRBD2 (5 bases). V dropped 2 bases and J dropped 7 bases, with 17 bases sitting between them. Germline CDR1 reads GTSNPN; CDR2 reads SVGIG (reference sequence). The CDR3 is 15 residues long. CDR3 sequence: CAWSNLGEGSGELFF. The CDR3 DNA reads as TGTGCCTGGAGTAACCTAGGTGAAGGGAGCGGGGAGCTGTTTTTT.

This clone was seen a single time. CDR3 sequence (DNA): TGTGCCAGCAGCCCAGCGGCGGGTGGCTACACCTTC. The encoded protein is CASSPAAGGYTF. The chain is built from TRBV7-2 and TRBJ1-2; D remains ambiguous. CDR3 length equals 12 residues. The germline V gene encodes CDR1 SGHTA and CDR2 FQGNSA. Trimming shortened V by 5 bases and J by 7 bases, and 11 bases separated the two germline ends.